This entry lists 5 T cell receptor beta chains sequenced from one sample in a study of human T cells and chemical hapten exposure. Indicated time point: patch test 1, 2 weeks after DPC sensitization. The treatment: therapeutic diphenylcyclopropenone sensitization with weekly scalp DPC. MiXCR, run by TCRdb on the RACE reads, gives a single entry per CDR3 protein. Among about 81,000 distinct CDR3 sequences, 6% to 9% were seen once, and the ten largest hold under 2%. The material was whole blood, obtained in connection with sensitization to the hapten diphenylcyclopropenone (DPC). The receptors stem from a woman in her 30s with alopecia areata. Some clones in this sample may be carry-over from other donors' samples.

This clonotype turned up a few times. The rearrangement links TRBV10-3 to TRBJ2-1; D is unresolved. The germline V gene has CDR1 ENHRY and CDR2 SYGVKD. The CDR3 is 14 amino acids. Trimming left V 11 bases short and J 5 bases short, with 19 bases between. CDR3 in DNA: TGTGCCGCGAATAGACTCCTAGGAAACAATGAGCAGTTCTTC. As protein: CAANRLLGNNEQFF.

This clonotype showed up many times. This rearrangement joins TRBV12-3 or TRBV12-4 to TRBJ1-5, with TRBD1 identical over 10 bases. The CDR3 totals 16 residues. V gave up 5 bases and J gave up 4 bases; unmatched junction bases: 8. Here the CDR3 DNA reads TGTGCCAGCAGTAGGGGACAGGGGTCCCTTAATCAGCCCCAGCATTTT. Translation gives CASSRGQGSLNQPQHF.

This clonotype occurred many times. The chain couples TRBV10-3 to TRBJ2-1; 8 nucleotides agree with TRBD2. Germline trimming cut 11 bases from V and 3 bases from J; bases unmatched to any gene: 6. The CDR3 sequence is 13 residues long. Germline values: CDR1 ENHRY, CDR2 SYGVKD. The CDR3 region has the DNA TGTGCCGCTCGGGGGGGGAACTACAATGAGCAGTTCTTC. This translates into CAARGGNYNEQFF.

This chain links TRBV11-3 with TRBJ2-1; 10 bases fit TRBD1. V lost 5 bases and J lost 5; bases outside the gene matches: 9. CDR3 length: 16 residues. Germline V gives CDR1 SGHNT, CDR2 YENEEA. The chain's CDR3 is CASSPQGTGVNNEQFF. In DNA, the CDR3 is TGTGCCAGCAGCCCTCAAGGGACAGGGGTAAACAATGAGCAGTTCTTC.

This clonotype was detected a few times. CDR3 nucleotide sequence: TGTGCCAGCAGTTCACAGAATATCAATCAGCCCCAGCATTTT. Protein sequence: CASSSQNINQPQHF. The chain has TRBV6-5 and TRBJ1-5, with unresolved D. Germline V gene lookup returns CDR1 MNHEY and CDR2 SVGAGI. The CDR3 runs to 14 residues. Trimming stripped 4 bases from V and 3 bases from J, with 10 bases between.